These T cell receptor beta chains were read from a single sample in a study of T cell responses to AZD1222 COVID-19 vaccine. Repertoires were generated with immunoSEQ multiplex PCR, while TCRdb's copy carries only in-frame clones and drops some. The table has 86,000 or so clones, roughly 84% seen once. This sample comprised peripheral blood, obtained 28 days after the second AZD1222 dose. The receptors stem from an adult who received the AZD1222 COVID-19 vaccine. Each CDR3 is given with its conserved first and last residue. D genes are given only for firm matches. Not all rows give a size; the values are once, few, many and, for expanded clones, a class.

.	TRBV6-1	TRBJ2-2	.	CASSETYSRAGELFF	TGTGCCAGCAGTGAAACATATTCACGGGCCGGGGAGCTGTTTTTT
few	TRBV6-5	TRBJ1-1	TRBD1	CASSYGQGTEAFF	TGTGCCAGCAGTTACGGACAGGGGACTGAAGCTTTCTTT
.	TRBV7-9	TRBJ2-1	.	CASSLVQIHEQFF	TGTGCCAGCAGCTTAGTTCAGATCCATGAGCAGTTCTTC
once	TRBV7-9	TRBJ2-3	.	CASSLGTAPTDTQYF	TGTGCCAGCAGCTTAGGGACCGCTCCGACAGATACGCAGTATTTT
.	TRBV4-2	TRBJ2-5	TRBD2	CASSQDGTGGPETQYF	TGTGCCAGCAGCCAAGATGGGACGGGAGGGCCGGAGACCCAGTACTTC
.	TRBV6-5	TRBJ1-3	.	CASSYSRGVGNTIYF	TGTGCCAGCAGTTACTCGCGGGGAGTTGGAAACACCATATATTTT
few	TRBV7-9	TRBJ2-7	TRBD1	CASSFVGDRGLEQYF	TGTGCCAGCAGCTTCGTCGGGGACAGGGGGCTCGAGCAGTACTTC
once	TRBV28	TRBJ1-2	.	CASSFLRGYGYTF	TGTGCCAGCAGTTTCTTAAGGGGGTATGGCTACACCTTC
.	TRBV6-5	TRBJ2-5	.	CASRRQPQETQYF	TGTGCCAGCAGAAGACAGCCCCAAGAGACCCAGTACTTC
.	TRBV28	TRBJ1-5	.	CASSLGDTYQPQHF	TGTGCCAGCAGTTTAGGTGACACCTATCAGCCCCAGCATTTT